The entry that follows covers one T cell receptor beta chain sequence. As originally analysed: How many nucleated cells were present was estimated from reference gene primer amplification. The repertoire was sequenced with immunoSEQ multiplex PCR; TCRdb's copy has only in-frame clones and lacks some. Clone size and V and J calls were adopted from that table, with D and trimming inferred from the DNA. Among 70,000 to 90,000 clones listed, approximately 81% were seen once. The CDR3 is 13 residues long. Germline V gene sequence: CDR1 MNHEY, CDR2 SVGAGI. The V gene lost 2 bases and the J gene lost 2 bases, with 6 bases spanning the gap. This record comes from a study of blood T cell repertoires in COVID-19. Study overall: Italy, Spain and the United States were the sources of the convalescent and acute COVID-19 samples.

This TCR was sampled from an older woman with acute or convalescent COVID-19. The rearrangement joins TRBV6-5 to TRBJ1-2; D is possibly TRBD1 (6 bases). Sequencing input: peripheral blood. The CDR3 sequence: CASSYTGNYGYTF. CDR3 bases: TGTGCCAGCAGTTACACAGGGAACTATGGCTACACCTTC.